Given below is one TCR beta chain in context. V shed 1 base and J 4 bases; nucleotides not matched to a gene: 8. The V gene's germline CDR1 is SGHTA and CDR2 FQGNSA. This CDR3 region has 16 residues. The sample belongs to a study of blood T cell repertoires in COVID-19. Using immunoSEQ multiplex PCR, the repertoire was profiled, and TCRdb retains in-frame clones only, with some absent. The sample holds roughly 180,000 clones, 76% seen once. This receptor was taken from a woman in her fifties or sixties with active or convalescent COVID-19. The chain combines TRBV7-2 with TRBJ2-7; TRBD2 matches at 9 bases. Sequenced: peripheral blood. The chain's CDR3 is CASSLGASTSGYEQYF. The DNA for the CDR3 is TGTGCCAGCAGCTTAGGGGCCTCCACTAGCGGGTACGAGCAGTACTTC.